The rows below give T cell receptor beta chains drawn from one sample of a study of blood T cell repertoires in COVID-19. Sequencing used immunoSEQ multiplex PCR; TCRdb keeps in-frame clones, though not all of them. The sample shows hundreds of thousands of clones, over 75% of them seen only once. The sample taken for sequencing was peripheral blood. Receptors originate from a woman aged 40 to 55 who had recovered from COVID-19. Each CDR3 is given with its conserved first and last residue. A D gene is named only where the DNA matches it firmly. Some rows mark clone size as missing; the rest say once, few, many or name a class of expanded clone.

j_call	v_call	d_call	clone_size	cdr3_aa	cdr3_nt
TRBJ1-5	TRBV30	-	-	CAWSPSSGGQPQHF	TGTGCCTGGAGTCCTTCCTCGGGAGGTCAGCCCCAGCATTTT
TRBJ1-2	TRBV6-5	TRBD1	-	CASSGTDRVNGYTF	TGTGCCAGCTCTGGGACCGACAGGGTTAATGGCTACACCTTC
TRBJ2-7	TRBV6-5	TRBD2	-	CASSYSGGVGNEQYF	TGTGCCAGCAGTTACTCGGGGGGGGTTGGCAACGAGCAGTACTTC
TRBJ2-5	TRBV3-1/TRBV3-2	-	-	CASSQDLEGETQYF	TGTGCCAGCAGCCAAGACCTAGAAGGAGAGACCCAGTACTTC
TRBJ2-4	TRBV30	TRBD1	-	CAWDTGTGRNIQYF	TGTGCCTGGGACACCGGGACAGGGAGAAACATTCAGTACTTC
TRBJ2-7	TRBV6-2/TRBV6-3	-	once	CASSYSGILAKEGEQYF	TGTGCCAGCAGTTACTCAGGAATCCTTGCCAAGGAGGGGGAGCAGTACTTC
TRBJ2-1	TRBV9	-	-	CASSEGLRDNEQFF	TGTGCCAGCAGCGAGGGACTTAGGGACAATGAGCAGTTCTTC
TRBJ2-3	TRBV15	-	-	CATSSGSEGDTQYF	TGTGCCACCTCGAGCGGGTCGGAGGGGGATACGCAGTATTTT
TRBJ1-5	TRBV24-1	TRBD1	-	CATSEAGRGYNQPQHF	TGTGCCACCAGTGAAGCCGGCAGGGGGTACAATCAGCCCCAGCATTTT
TRBJ1-2	TRBV7-9	-	few	CASSSYPSRDGYTF	TGTGCCAGCAGCTCCTATCCGTCCAGGGATGGCTACACCTTC
TRBJ2-1	TRBV7-2	-	few	CASSQMRGNEQFF	TGTGCCAGCAGCCAAATGCGGGGAAATGAGCAGTTCTTC
TRBJ2-7	TRBV7-3	TRBD1	-	CASSPQGTGVGEQYF	TGTGCCAGCAGCCCCCAGGGGACAGGGGTCGGCGAGCAGTACTTC
TRBJ2-3	TRBV5-1	-	-	CASSLGRDGADTQYF	TGCGCCAGCAGCTTAGGGCGGGACGGCGCAGATACGCAGTATTTT
TRBJ1-2	TRBV30	TRBD1	-	CAWSPNGQGDFYGYTF	TGTGCCTGGAGTCCTAACGGACAGGGCGACTTCTATGGCTACACCTTC
TRBJ2-1	TRBV6-1	TRBD2	-	CASSEQGLAGVESYNEQFF	TGTGCCAGCAGTGAACAGGGACTAGCGGGAGTGGAGTCCTACAATGAGCAGTTCTTC
TRBJ2-1	TRBV10-3	TRBD2	-	CAISDQGRWQSGGRYNEQFF	TGTGCCATCAGTGATCAGGGGAGGTGGCAGAGCGGGGGCCGCTACAATGAGCAGTTCTTC
TRBJ1-1	TRBV5-1	TRBD1	-	CASTLRQGEDTEAFF	TGCGCCAGCACCCTCCGACAGGGCGAAGACACTGAAGCTTTCTTT
TRBJ1-5	TRBV7-8	-	-	CASSSLRGVSNQPQHF	TGTGCCAGCAGCTCACTGCGGGGAGTTAGCAATCAGCCCCAGCATTTT
TRBJ1-5	TRBV19	-	-	CASSRAGSNQPQHF	TGTGCCAGTAGTCGAGCAGGGAGCAATCAGCCCCAGCATTTT
TRBJ1-2	TRBV7-9	-	-	CASSLSGYGYTF	TGTGCCAGCAGCTTGTCAGGTTATGGCTACACCTTC
TRBJ2-4	TRBV15	TRBD1	once	CATSRDSGTGSFQYF	TGTGCCACCAGCAGAGATTCTGGGACAGGGTCGTTTCAGTACTTC
TRBJ2-1	TRBV28	TRBD2	-	CASGTSSYNEQFF	TGTGCCAGCGGGACTAGTTCCTACAATGAGCAGTTCTTC
TRBJ2-2	TRBV6-5	TRBD1	once	CAGGGTGTVFGELFF	TGTGCCGGGGGTGGGACAGGGACCGTCTTCGGGGAGCTGTTTTTT
TRBJ1-1	TRBV7-9	-	once	CASVRGTDTEAFF	TGTGCCAGCGTAAGGGGGACGGACACTGAAGCTTTCTTT